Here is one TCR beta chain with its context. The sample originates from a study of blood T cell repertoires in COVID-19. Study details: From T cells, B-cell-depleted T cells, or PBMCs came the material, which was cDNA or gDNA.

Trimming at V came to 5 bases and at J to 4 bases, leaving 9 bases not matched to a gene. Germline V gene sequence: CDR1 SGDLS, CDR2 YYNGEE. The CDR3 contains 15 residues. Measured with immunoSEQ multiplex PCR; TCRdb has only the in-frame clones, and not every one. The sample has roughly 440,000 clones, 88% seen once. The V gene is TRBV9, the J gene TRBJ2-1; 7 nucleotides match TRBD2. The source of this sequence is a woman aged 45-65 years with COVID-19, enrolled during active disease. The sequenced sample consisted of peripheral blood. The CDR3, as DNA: TGTGCCAGCAGTCCTTGGAGCGGGGAGTACAATGAGCAGTTCTTC. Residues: CASSPWSGEYNEQFF.